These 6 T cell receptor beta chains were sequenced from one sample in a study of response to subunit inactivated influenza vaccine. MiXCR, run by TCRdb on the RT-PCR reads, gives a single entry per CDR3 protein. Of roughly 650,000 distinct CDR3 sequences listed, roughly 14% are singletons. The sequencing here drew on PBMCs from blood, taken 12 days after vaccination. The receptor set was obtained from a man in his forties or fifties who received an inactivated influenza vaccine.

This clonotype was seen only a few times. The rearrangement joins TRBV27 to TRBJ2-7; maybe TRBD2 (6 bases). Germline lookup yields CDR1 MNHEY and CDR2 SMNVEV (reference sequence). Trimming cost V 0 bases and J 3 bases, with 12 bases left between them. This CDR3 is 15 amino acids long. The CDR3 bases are TGTGCCAGCAGTTTATCGGAGGGTCGTGGCTACGAGCAGTACTTC. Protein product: CASSLSEGRGYEQYF.

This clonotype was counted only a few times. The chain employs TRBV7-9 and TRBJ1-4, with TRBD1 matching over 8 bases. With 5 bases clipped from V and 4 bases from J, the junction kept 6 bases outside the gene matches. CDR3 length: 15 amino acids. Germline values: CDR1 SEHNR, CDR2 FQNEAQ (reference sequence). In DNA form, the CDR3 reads TGTGCCAGCAGCCGGAACAGGGGGGGTAATGAAAAACTGTTTTTT. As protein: CASSRNRGGNEKLFF.

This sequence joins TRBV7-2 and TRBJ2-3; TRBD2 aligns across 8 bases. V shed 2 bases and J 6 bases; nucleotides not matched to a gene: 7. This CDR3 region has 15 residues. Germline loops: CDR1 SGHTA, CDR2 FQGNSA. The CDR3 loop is CASSLRGGPQDTQYF. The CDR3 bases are TGTGCCAGCAGCTTACGCGGGGGGCCCCAGGATACGCAGTATTTT. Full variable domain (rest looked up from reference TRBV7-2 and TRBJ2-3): GAGVSQSPSNKVTEKGKDVELRCDPISGHTALYWYRQSLGQGLEFLIYFQGNSAPDKSGLPSDRFSAERTGGSVSTLTIQRTQQEDSAVYLCASSLRGGPQDTQYFGPGTRLTVL.

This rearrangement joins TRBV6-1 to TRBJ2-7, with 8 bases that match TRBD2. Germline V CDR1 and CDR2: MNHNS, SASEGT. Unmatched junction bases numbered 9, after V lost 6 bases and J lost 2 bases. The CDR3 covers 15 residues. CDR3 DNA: TGTGCCAGCAGCTGGACTAGCAACCCTCCCTACGAGCAGTACTTC. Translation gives CASSWTSNPPYEQYF.

The CDR3 protein is CASSLARQGVVYEQYF. The CDR3 bases are TGTGCCAGCAGCTTAGCCCGGCAGGGAGTGGTTTACGAGCAGTACTTC. This chain joins TRBV7-9 and TRBJ2-7; the D gene could be TRBD1 or TRBD2 (5 bases each). The CDR3 sequence is 16 residues long. The germline V and J ends were trimmed by 0 bases and 4 bases, with 16 bases remaining between them. Germline V lookup: CDR1 SEHNR, CDR2 FQNEAQ (reference sequence).

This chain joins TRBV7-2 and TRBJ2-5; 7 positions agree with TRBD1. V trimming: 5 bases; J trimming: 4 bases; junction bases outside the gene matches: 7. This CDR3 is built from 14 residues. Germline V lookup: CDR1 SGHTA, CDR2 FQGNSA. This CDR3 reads CASSKQGWGETQYF. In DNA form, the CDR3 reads TGTGCCAGCAGCAAACAGGGGTGGGGAGAGACCCAGTACTTC.